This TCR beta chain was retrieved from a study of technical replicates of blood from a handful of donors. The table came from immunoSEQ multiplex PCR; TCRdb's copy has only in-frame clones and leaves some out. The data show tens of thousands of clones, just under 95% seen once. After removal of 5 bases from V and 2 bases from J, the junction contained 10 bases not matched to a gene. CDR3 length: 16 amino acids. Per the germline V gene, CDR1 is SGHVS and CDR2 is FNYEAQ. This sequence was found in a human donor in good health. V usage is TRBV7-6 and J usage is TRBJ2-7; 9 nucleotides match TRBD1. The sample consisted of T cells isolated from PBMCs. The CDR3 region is CASSPIEGQGPYEQYF. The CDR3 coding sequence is TGTGCCAGCAGCCCGATCGAGGGACAGGGCCCCTACGAGCAGTACTTC.